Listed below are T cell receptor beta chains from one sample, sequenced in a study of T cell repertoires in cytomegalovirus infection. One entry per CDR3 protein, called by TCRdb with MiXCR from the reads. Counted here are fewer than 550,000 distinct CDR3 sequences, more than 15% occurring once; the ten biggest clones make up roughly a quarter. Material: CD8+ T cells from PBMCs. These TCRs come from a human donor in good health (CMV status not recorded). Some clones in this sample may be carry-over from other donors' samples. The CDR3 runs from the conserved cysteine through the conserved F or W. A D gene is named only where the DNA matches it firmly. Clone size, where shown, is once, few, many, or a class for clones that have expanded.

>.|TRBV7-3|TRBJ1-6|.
CASSRFPLNSPLHF
TGTGCCAGCAGCCGGTTTCCCCTGAATTCACCCCTCCACTTT
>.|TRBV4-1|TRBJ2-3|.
CASSQLTTQEPSTQYF
TGCGCAAGCAGCCAACTTACTACCCAAGAACCATCTACGCAGTATTTT
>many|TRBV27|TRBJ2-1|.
CASSSANNEQFF
TGTGCCAGCAGCTCTGCAAACAATGAGCAGTTCTTC
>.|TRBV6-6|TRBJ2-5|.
CATRAIRETQYF
TGTGCCACCCGGGCGATTCGGGAGACCCAGTACTTC
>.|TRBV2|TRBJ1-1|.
CASSDGGFTEAFF
TGTGCCAGCAGTGACGGGGGTTTCACTGAAGCTTTCTTT
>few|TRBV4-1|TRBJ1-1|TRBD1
CASSQEGQGASEAFF
TGCGCCAGCAGCCAAGAGGGACAGGGGGCGTCGGAAGCTTTCTTT
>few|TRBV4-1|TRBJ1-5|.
CASSQVKSGDQPQHF
TGCGCCAGCAGCCAAGTTAAGTCCGGGGATCAGCCCCAGCATTTT
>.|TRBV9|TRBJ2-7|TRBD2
CASSAPAGGGEQYF
TGTGCCAGCAGCGCCCCAGCGGGAGGAGGCGAGCAGTACTTC
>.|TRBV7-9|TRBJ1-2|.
CASSSWSAMPLGYTF
TGTGCCAGCAGCTCATGGTCGGCGATGCCCTTGGGCTACACCTTC
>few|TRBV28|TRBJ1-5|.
CASSLVSPWSNQPQHF
TGTGCCAGCAGTTTAGTTTCTCCCTGGAGCAATCAGCCCCAGCATTTT
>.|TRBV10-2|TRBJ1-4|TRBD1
CASSVSPRGEKLFF
TGCGCCAGCAGTGTTTCCCCCAGGGGGGAAAAACTGTTTTTT
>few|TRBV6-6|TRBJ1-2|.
CASSYAGGGANYGYTF
TGTGCCAGCAGTTACGCGGGGGGGGGGGCCAACTATGGCTACACCTTC
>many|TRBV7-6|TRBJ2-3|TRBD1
CASSSHLGQGVKDTQYF
TGTGCCAGCAGCTCACACCTCGGACAGGGGGTGAAAGATACGCAGTATTTT
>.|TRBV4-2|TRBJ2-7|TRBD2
CASSQETLAGGDEQYF
TGTGCCAGCAGCCAAGAAACACTAGCGGGAGGGGACGAGCAGTACTTC
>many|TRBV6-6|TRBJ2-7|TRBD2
CASSYPTRGGHYEQYF
TGTGCCAGCAGTTACCCTACGCGGGGGGGCCACTACGAGCAGTACTTC
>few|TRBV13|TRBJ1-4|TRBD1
CASSYRGLSNEKLFF
TGTGCCAGCAGCTACAGGGGGCTCAGTAATGAAAAACTGTTTTTT
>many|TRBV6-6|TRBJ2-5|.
CASTTHYGGLQETQYF
TGTGCCAGCACAACTCACTACGGCGGCTTACAAGAGACCCAGTACTTC
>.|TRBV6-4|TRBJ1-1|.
CASSDSEVGRAQLNTEAFF
TGTGCCAGCAGTGACTCGGAGGTTGGGAGGGCACAGCTGAACACTGAAGCTTTCTTT
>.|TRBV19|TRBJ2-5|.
CASTPRRGEPGTWGETQYF
TGTGCCAGTACACCTCGCCGGGGAGAGCCCGGGACATGGGGAGAGACCCAGTACTTC
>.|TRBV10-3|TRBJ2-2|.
CAISEHQEPGELFF
TGTGCCATCAGTGAGCACCAGGAACCCGGGGAGCTGTTTTTT
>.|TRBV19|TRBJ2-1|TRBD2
CASSIVSGRAGYEQFF
TGTGCCAGTAGTATAGTTAGCGGGAGGGCCGGTTATGAGCAGTTCTTC
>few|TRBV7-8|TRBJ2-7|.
CASSWDTGGDEQYF
TGTGCCAGCAGCTGGGACACGGGGGGCGACGAGCAGTACTTC
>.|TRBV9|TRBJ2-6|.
CASSGRGGVSGANVLTF
TGTGCCAGCAGCGGCCGAGGGGGAGTCTCTGGGGCCAACGTCCTGACTTTC
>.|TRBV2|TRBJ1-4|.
CASSQEGTANEKLFF
TGTGCCAGCAGCCAAGAGGGTACCGCTAATGAAAAACTGTTTTTT
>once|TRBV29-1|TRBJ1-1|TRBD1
CSVEIGRGPEAFF
TGCAGCGTTGAAATCGGCAGGGGGCCTGAAGCTTTCTTT
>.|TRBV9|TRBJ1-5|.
CASSAQGTYTQPQHF
TGTGCCAGCAGCGCACAGGGTACGTACACTCAGCCCCAGCATTTT
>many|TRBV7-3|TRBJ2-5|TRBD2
CASSRGASGRGETQYF
TGTGCCAGCAGCCGAGGTGCTAGCGGGAGGGGGGAGACCCAGTACTTC
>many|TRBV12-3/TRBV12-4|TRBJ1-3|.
CASSFRTALSGNTIYF
TGTGCCAGCAGTTTCCGTACAGCCCTTTCTGGAAACACCATATATTTT
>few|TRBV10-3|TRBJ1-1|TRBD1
CAIRAGTGGDTEAFF
TGTGCCATCAGGGCTGGGACAGGGGGTGATACTGAAGCTTTCTTT
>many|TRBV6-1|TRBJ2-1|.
CATFQGWNEQFF
TGTGCCACCTTCCAGGGGTGGAATGAGCAGTTCTTC
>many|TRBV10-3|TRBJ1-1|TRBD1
CAIESQGANTEAFF
TGTGCCATCGAGTCCCAGGGGGCGAACACTGAAGCTTTCTTT
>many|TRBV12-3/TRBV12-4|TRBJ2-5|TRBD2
CASSSLAGEETQYF
TGTGCCAGCAGTTCACTAGCGGGAGAAGAGACCCAGTACTTC
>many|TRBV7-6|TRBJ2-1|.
CASSLASGPLRHNEQFF
TGTGCCAGCAGCTTAGCCTCCGGCCCCCTTCGACACAATGAGCAGTTCTTC
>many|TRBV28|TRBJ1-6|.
CASSLSGRLGSPLHF
TGTGCCAGCAGTTTATCGGGCAGATTAGGCTCACCCCTCCACTTT
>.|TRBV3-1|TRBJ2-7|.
CASSPGEVGAYEQYF
TGTGCCAGCAGCCCCGGTGAGGTGGGGGCCTACGAGCAGTACTTC
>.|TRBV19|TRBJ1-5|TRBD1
CASSTGTGAGSPYGNQPQHF
TGTGCCAGTAGTACAGGGACAGGGGCCGGATCCCCCTATGGAAATCAGCCCCAGCATTTT
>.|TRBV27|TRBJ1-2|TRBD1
CASSVGGGGSYGYTF
TGTGCCAGCAGTGTAGGAGGGGGCGGGAGCTATGGCTACACCTTC
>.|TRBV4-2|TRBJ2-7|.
CASSQDFGFTSHEQYF
TGTGCCAGCAGCCAAGATTTTGGATTTACCAGCCACGAGCAGTACTTC
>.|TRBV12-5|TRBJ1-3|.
CASGLAGGLRGNTIYF
TGTGCTAGTGGCCTCGCGGGAGGGTTAAGAGGAAACACCATATATTTT
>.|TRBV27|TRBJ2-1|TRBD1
CASSPDQGAGANEQFF
TGTGCCAGCAGTCCAGACCAGGGGGCTGGGGCAAATGAGCAGTTCTTC